This T cell receptor beta chain was sequenced for a study of CD8+CD57+ T cells in acquired aplastic anemia. About the study: Sorted CD4+ plus CD8+ cells gave DNA averaging about 3.2 ug. Study-wide results and caveats: Patients shared around 31 CD8+ CDR3 sequences with controls.

Selection for sequencing was limited to patients who had shown CD8+CD57+ cell expansion by flow cytometry. Blood samples were obtained from patients who had received no prior therapy. CDR1 and CDR2 from the germline V gene are SEHNR and FQNEAQ (reference sequence). The CDR3 is made up of 14 amino acids, end residues included. The use of genomic DNA as template underpinned the TCR beta VDJ and CDR3 profiling. TCRdb reprocessed the reads with MiXCR, giving one entry per CDR3 protein. This table has more than 250,000 distinct CDR3 sequences, 70% to 85% appearing once. This clonotype occurred a few times. Antigen specificity is unknown. It is unclear where the CDR3 begins or ends on the DNA, so no DNA is shown, and the CDR3 is as TCRdb lists it.

The origin of this receptor is a human donor with aplastic anemia. V is TRBV7-9 and J is TRBJ2-1; the DNA was not compared with TRBD1, the D call given in the table. The sequencing input was sorted CD4+, CD8+, or CD8+CD57+ T cells (not recorded which) from PBMCs. The CDR3: CASSPVWDQYFGPF.